These 8 T cell receptor beta chains originate from one sample sequenced in a study of T cell repertoires in cytomegalovirus infection. From the reads, TCRdb called clonotypes with MiXCR, one entry per CDR3 protein. The profile covers 200,000 or so distinct CDR3 sequences, with 35% to 40% appearing a single time and approximately 60% taken by the ten largest. Their antigens remain unidentified. The sample in question was CD8+ T cells from cultured PBMCs, obtained from culture after CMV antigen stimulation. Source of these receptors: a human donor in good health (CMV status not recorded). Some clones in this sample may be carry-over from other donors' samples.

The genes are TRBV7-9 and TRBJ2-5; unclear D gene. The CDR3 extends over 12 amino acids. Per the germline V gene, CDR1 is SEHNR and CDR2 is FQNEAQ (reference sequence). V was trimmed by 7 bases and J by 5 bases, leaving 11 bases between them. CDR3 nucleotide sequence: TGTGCCAGCATCGATTATCGGGAGACCCAGTACTTC. Amino acids: CASIDYRETQYF.

This clonotype came up a few times. The chain links TRBV19 to TRBJ1-1; tentative D call: TRBD1 (6 bases). Germline CDR1 is LNHDA and CDR2 is SQIVND (reference sequence). V was trimmed by 3 bases and J by 4 bases, leaving 12 bases between them. CDR3 length equals 14 residues. DNA for the CDR3: TGTGCCAGTAGTATCGGTCAGGGGAGCACTGAAGCTTTCTTT. This codes for CASSIGQGSTEAFF. Complete variable domain (other parts from reference TRBV19 and TRBJ1-1): DGGITQSPKYLFRKEGQNVTLSCEQNLNHDAMYWYRQDPGQGLRLIYYSQIVNDFQKGDIAEGYSVSREKKESFPLTVTSAQKNPTAFYLCASSIGQGSTEAFFGQGTRLTVV.

This clonotype was seen repeatedly, ten times or more. The chain carries TRBV7-8 and TRBJ2-4; 11 positions match TRBD2. V was pared by 2 bases and J by 0 bases, with 6 bases of the junction left unmatched. The CDR3 is made up of 18 amino acids. Germline assignment: CDR1 SGHVS and CDR2 FQNEAQ. The CDR3 spells CASSLTGTSGLAKNIQYF. CDR3 sequence (DNA): TGTGCCAGCAGCTTAACCGGGACTAGCGGATTAGCCAAAAACATTCAGTACTTC.

The chain has TRBV12-3 or TRBV12-4 and TRBJ2-5, with 7 nucleotides matching TRBD1. The J segment lost 2 bases and the V segment lost 6 bases, leaving 6 bases of the junction unmatched. This CDR3 spans 14 amino acids. This CDR3 reads CASSPQGEQETQYF. The CDR3 DNA is TGTGCCAGCAGCCCTCAGGGGGAGCAAGAGACCCAGTACTTC.

V usage is TRBV27 and J usage is TRBJ1-2; D unclear. Trimming removed 4 bases from V and 0 bases from J, with 18 bases in between. The CDR3 contains 17 residues. Per the germline V gene, CDR1 is MNHEY and CDR2 is SMNVEV (reference sequence). The CDR3 is CASSSPGVSGSNYGYTF. CDR3 DNA sequence: TGTGCCAGCAGTTCCCCTGGGGTGTCTGGGTCTAACTATGGCTACACCTTC.

This clonotype was counted a single time. The chain uses TRBV6-6 and TRBJ1-4; no reliable D call. This CDR3 has 15 amino acids. CDR1 and CDR2 from the germline V gene are MNHNY and SVGAGI (reference sequence). Trimming stripped 5 bases from V and 4 bases from J, with 14 bases between. The CDR3 DNA is TGTGCCAGCAGTACGGCGACGGCCCTTAATGAAAAACTGTTTTTT. Translation gives CASSTATALNEKLFF.

This chain joins TRBV2 and TRBJ2-7; no definite D call. CDR3 length: 15 residues. Germline V gene data show CDR1 as SNHLY and CDR2 as FYNNEI. Trimming took 6 bases from V and 3 from J, leaving 18 bases between them. CDR3 DNA: TGTGCCAGCAGAAAGACTGGTCCCTCTCTCTACGAGCAGTACTTC. Translated: CASRKTGPSLYEQYF.

The chain recombines TRBV20-1 with TRBJ1-1; 8 nucleotides line up with TRBD1. Germline V gene lookup returns CDR1 DFQATT and CDR2 SNEGSKA (reference sequence). The CDR3 is made up of 14 amino acids. V lost 5 bases and J lost 3; bases outside the gene matches: 8. The CDR3 here is CSAQRTGRDTEAFF. The DNA for the CDR3 is TGCAGTGCTCAGAGGACAGGGAGAGACACTGAAGCTTTCTTT.